The 19 T cell receptor beta chains presented below share a single source sample, sequenced in a study of shared clonotypes between healthy human individuals. The method was immunoSEQ multiplex PCR; TCRdb's version includes in-frame clones alone and lacks a portion of them. The sample contains 700,000 or so clones, about 78% of which appear only once. The specimen sequenced was memory CD4+ T cells sorted from blood. Stated subset: CD45RA-negative fraction. The receptors were gathered from a woman under 40 in good health.

The chain has TRBV10-3 and TRBJ1-1; TRBD1 might be the D (5 bases). The V gene lost 6 bases and the J gene lost 4 bases, with 15 bases spanning the gap. Germline V gene data show CDR1 as ENHRY and CDR2 as SYGVKD. The CDR3 covers 14 residues. Here the CDR3 reads CAISSTDGGTEAFF. CDR3 nucleotides: TGTGCCATCAGCTCGACAGACGGTGGCACTGAAGCTTTCTTT.

This clone was seen only a few times. CDR3 nucleotide sequence: TGCGCCAGCAGTGATCCAGGGTTCTACGAGCAGTACTTC. This sequence encodes CASSDPGFYEQYF. This chain joins TRBV5-1 and TRBJ2-7; a weak D match, TRBD1 (5 bases). The germline V and J ends were trimmed by 5 bases and 3 bases, with 12 bases remaining between them. Germline V lookup: CDR1 SGHRS, CDR2 YFSETQ. The CDR3 covers 13 residues.

The rearrangement uses TRBV30 and TRBJ2-6, with D perhaps TRBD1 (7 bases). Trimming pared 3 bases from V and 0 bases from J, leaving 12 bases between. This CDR3 region has 16 residues. Per germline, CDR1 GTSNPN and CDR2 SVGIG (reference sequence). Here the CDR3 DNA reads TGTGCCTGGAGGGCAGGGGGGTCCTCTGGGGCCAACGTCCTGACTTTC. It encodes CAWRAGGSSGANVLTF.

The chain uses TRBV4-1 and TRBJ1-4; a possible D gene is TRBD1 (5 bases). The CDR3 has 16 amino acids. V was cut by 0 bases and J by 10 bases, with 18 bases left in between. CDR1 is MGHRA, CDR2 YSYEKL, per germline. The CDR3 sequence is CASSQDIQAQGRKLFF. The CDR3, as DNA: TGCGCCAGCAGCCAAGATATACAGGCCCAAGGAAGAAAACTGTTTTTT.

This clone came up a few times. The genes are TRBV10-1 and TRBJ2-7, with TRBD2 matching 9 bases. The CDR3 sequence is 14 residues long. In germline, CDR1 is WNHNN, CDR2 SYGVQD (reference sequence). V lost 6 bases, J lost 6 bases, and 9 bases stayed unmatched. The CDR3 spells CASSPWGSGSEQYF. In nucleotides, the CDR3 is TGCGCCAGCAGCCCCTGGGGTAGCGGGAGCGAGCAGTACTTC.

The J gene is TRBJ1-1, the V gene TRBV2; no clear D gene. The germline V gene encodes CDR1 SNHLY and CDR2 FYNNEI. The CDR3 covers 13 residues. V was trimmed by 5 bases and J by 7 bases, leaving 14 bases between them. DNA for the CDR3: TGTGCCAGCAGTAAAAGCAAAGGCCATGAAGCTTTCTTT. It codes for CASSKSKGHEAFF.

In this sample, this clone turned up many times. The rearrangement joins TRBV11-2 to TRBJ2-1; D call uncertain. Germline loops: CDR1 SGHAT, CDR2 FQNNGV. V was clipped by 0 bases and J by 7 bases, with 10 bases between them. This CDR3 has 14 residues. Here the CDR3 DNA reads TGTGCCAGCAGCTTAGATGGATGGGCGAATGAGCAGTTCTTC. This translates into CASSLDGWANEQFF.

The chain joins TRBV4-1 to TRBJ1-5; D remains unclear. The CDR3 runs to 13 residues. Between the trimmed V and J ends, which lost 5 bases and 9 bases, there was a span of 14 bases. CDR1 and CDR2 (germline): MGHRA, YSYEKL. CDR3 DNA: TGCGCCAGCAGCAATTCCCCCTGGGTGCCCCAGCATTTT. It codes for CASSNSPWVPQHF.

Only a few counts were recorded for this clone. This chain links TRBV2 with TRBJ2-1; maybe TRBD1 (5 bases). This CDR3 has 14 amino acids. Germline CDR1 is SNHLY and CDR2 is FYNNEI. The V end lost 9 bases, the J end lost 1 base, and 13 bases lay between the germline ends. CDR3: CASGYRQSYNEQFF. The CDR3 nucleotides read TGTGCCAGTGGCTACCGACAGTCCTACAATGAGCAGTTCTTC.

This sequence joins TRBV29-1 and TRBJ2-7; D is possibly TRBD2 (6 bases). V was pared by 4 bases and J by 0 bases, with 10 bases between. From germline, CDR1 is SQVTM and CDR2 ANQGSEA. This CDR3 is built from 13 residues. The CDR3 DNA is TGCAGCGTTGGGGACGGGAGCTCCTACGAGCAGTACTTC. This gives the protein CSVGDGSSYEQYF.

The rearrangement joins TRBV7-6 to TRBJ2-5, with D unresolved. Looked up from germline, CDR1 is SGHVS and CDR2 is FNYEAQ. The CDR3 is 12 residues long. V lost 6 bases to trimming and J lost 5 bases, with 10 bases between them. CDR3 sequence (DNA): TGTGCCAGCAGTGCAGCTGGGGAGACCCAGTACTTC. As protein: CASSAAGETQYF.

The chain carries TRBV25-1 and TRBJ1-4; possibly TRBD1 for D (6 bases). Germline assignment: CDR1 MGHDK and CDR2 SYGVNS. This CDR3 has 14 amino acids. V was clipped by 6 bases and J by 7 bases, with 15 bases between them. The CDR3 region is CASRDSGHIEKLFF. The CDR3 region has the DNA TGTGCCAGCAGGGACAGTGGGCATATTGAAAAACTGTTTTTT. The full variable domain, its missing parts supplied by reference TRBV25-1 and TRBJ1-4, is EADIYQTPRYLVIGTGKKITLECSQTMGHDKMYWYQQDPGMELHLIHYSYGVNSTEKGDLSSESTVSRIRTEHFPLTLESARPSHTSQYLCASRDSGHIEKLFFGSGTQLSVL.

The V gene is TRBV15, the J gene TRBJ2-2; D unclear. Deletions cut 4 bases from V and 7 bases from J, with 7 bases between. The CDR3 totals 12 residues. Germline V gene data show CDR1 as LNHNV and CDR2 as YYDKDF (reference sequence). The CDR3 reads CATSTPNGELFF. CDR3 DNA sequence: TGTGCCACCAGCACCCCTAACGGGGAGCTGTTTTTT.

This sequence joins TRBV7-2 and TRBJ2-1, with 13 bases that match TRBD2. CDR1 is SGHTA, CDR2 FQGNSA, per germline. The CDR3 has 18 residues. V lost 1 base to trimming and J lost 4 bases; unmatched junction nucleotides: 7. CDR3 coding DNA: TGTGCCAGCAGCTTAGGCGACAGGGGACTAGCGGGATACAATGAGCAGTTCTTC. Residues: CASSLGDRGLAGYNEQFF.

CDR3 loop: CASSDSGRSYNEQFF. For the CDR3, the DNA is TGTGCCAGCTCAGATAGCGGGAGATCCTACAATGAGCAGTTCTTC. The chain is built from TRBV18 and TRBJ2-1; TRBD2 matches 9 bases. Germline V gives CDR1 KGHSH, CDR2 LQKENI. CDR3 length equals 15 residues. V shed 5 bases and J 1 base; nucleotides not matched to a gene: 3.

CDR3 bases: TGTGCCAGCAGCCGACAGGGCTTTTCGGAGCTGTTTTTT. Translation: CASSRQGFSELFF. This rearrangement joins TRBV7-8 to TRBJ2-2; 7 positions agree with TRBD1. The junction had 7 bases not matched to a gene; V was cut back by 5 bases and J by 10 bases. Germline CDR1 reads SGHVS; CDR2 reads FQNEAQ. The CDR3 runs to 13 residues. Complete variable domain (other parts from reference TRBV7-8 and TRBJ2-2): GAGVSQSPRYKVAKRGQDVALRCDPISGHVSLFWYQQALGQGPEFLTYFQNEAQLDKSGLPSDRFFAERPEGSVSTLKIQRTQQEDSAVYLCASSRQGFSELFFGEGSRLTVL.

The chain carries TRBV7-3 and TRBJ1-5; 9 positions match TRBD1. The CDR3 runs 13 residues. Looked up from germline, CDR1 is SGHTA and CDR2 is FQGTGA. Trimming cost V 5 bases and J 6 bases; bases outside gene matches: 2. The CDR3 sequence: CASSPTGGQPQHF. The DNA for the CDR3 is TGTGCCAGCAGCCCGACAGGGGGTCAGCCCCAGCATTTT.

This rearrangement joins TRBV9 to TRBJ2-5; 15 bases match TRBD2. The germline V gene has CDR1 SGDLS and CDR2 YYNGEE. J lost 5 bases, V lost 2 bases, and 13 bases had no gene match. This CDR3 is 19 amino acids long. CDR3 sequence reads: CASSVRGGGLAGGPETQYF. CDR3 DNA: TGTGCCAGCAGCGTTCGAGGGGGAGGACTAGCGGGAGGGCCGGAGACCCAGTACTTC.

The V gene is TRBV7-7, the J gene TRBJ1-5; D is undetermined. This CDR3 contains 13 residues. Trimming shortened V by 4 bases and J by 3 bases, and 7 bases separated the two germline ends. Germline V CDR1 and CDR2: SSHAT, FNYEAQ (reference sequence). The CDR3 region has the DNA TGTGCCAGCAGCTCACAGCTCAATCAGCCCCAGCATTTT. It yields the protein CASSSQLNQPQHF.